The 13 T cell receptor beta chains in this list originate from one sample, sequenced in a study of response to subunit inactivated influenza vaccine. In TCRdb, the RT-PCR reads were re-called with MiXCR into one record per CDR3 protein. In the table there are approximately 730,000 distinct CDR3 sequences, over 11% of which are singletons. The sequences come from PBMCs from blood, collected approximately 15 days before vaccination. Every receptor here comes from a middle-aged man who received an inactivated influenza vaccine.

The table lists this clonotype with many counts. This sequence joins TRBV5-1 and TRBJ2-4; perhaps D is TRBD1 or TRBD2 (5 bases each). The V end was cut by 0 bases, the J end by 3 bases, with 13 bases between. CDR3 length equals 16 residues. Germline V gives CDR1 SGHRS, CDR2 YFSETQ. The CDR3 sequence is CASSLDQGGRKNIQYF. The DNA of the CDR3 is TGCGCCAGCAGCTTGGACCAGGGCGGGCGCAAAAACATTCAGTACTTC.

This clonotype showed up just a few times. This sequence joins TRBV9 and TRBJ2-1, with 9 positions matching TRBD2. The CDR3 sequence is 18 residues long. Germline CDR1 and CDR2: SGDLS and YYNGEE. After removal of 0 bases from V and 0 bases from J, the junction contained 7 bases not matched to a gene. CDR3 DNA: TGTGCCAGCAGCGTAGCCCTATTTAGCGGGAGCTCCTACAATGAGCAGTTCTTC. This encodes CASSVALFSGSSYNEQFF.

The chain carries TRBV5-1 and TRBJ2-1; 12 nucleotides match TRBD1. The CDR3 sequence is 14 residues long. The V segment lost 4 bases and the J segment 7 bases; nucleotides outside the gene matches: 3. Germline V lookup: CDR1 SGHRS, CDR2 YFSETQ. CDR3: CASSQGQGANEQFF. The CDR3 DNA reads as TGCGCCAGCAGCCAGGGACAGGGGGCGAATGAGCAGTTCTTC.

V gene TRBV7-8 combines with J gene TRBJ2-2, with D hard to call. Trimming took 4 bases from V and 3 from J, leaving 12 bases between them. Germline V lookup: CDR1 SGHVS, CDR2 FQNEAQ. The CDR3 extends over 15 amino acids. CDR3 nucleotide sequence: TGTGCCAGCAGCTCGGGCGTTCTAGACACCGGGGAGCTGTTTTTT. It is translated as CASSSGVLDTGELFF.

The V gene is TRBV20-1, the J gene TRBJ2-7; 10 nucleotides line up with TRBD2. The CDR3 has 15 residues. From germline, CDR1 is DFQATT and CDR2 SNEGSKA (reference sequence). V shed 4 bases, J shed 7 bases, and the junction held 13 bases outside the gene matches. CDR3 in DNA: TGCAGTGCTACGAGGACTAGCGGAACGCGTGGGGAGCAGTACTTC. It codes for CSATRTSGTRGEQYF.

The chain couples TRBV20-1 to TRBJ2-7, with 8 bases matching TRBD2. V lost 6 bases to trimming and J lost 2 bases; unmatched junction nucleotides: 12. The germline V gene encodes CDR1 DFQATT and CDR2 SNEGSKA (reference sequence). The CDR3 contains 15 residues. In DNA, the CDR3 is TGCAGTGCCTACTACCTCGATAGCGGGACCTACGAGCAGTACTTC. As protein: CSAYYLDSGTYEQYF.

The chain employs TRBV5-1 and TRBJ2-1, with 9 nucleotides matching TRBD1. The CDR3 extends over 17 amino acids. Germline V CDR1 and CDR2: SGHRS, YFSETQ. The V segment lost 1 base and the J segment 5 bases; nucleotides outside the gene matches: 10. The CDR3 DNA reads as TGCGCCAGCAGCTTGCACACCCCGGGACAGGGTCACAATGAGCAGTTCTTC. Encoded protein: CASSLHTPGQGHNEQFF.

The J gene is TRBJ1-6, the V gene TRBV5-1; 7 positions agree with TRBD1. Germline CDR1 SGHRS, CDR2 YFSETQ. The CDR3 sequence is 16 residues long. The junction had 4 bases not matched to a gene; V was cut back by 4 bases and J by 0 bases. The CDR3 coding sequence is TGCGCCAGCAGCCCCGACAGGGCCTCCTATAATTCACCCCTCCACTTT. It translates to CASSPDRASYNSPLHF.

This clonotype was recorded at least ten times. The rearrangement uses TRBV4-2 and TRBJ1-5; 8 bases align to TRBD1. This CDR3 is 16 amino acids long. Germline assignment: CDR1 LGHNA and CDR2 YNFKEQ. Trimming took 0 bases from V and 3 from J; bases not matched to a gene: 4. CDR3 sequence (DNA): TGTGCCAGCAGCCAAGATCCGACAGGGGCCAATCAGCCCCAGCATTTT. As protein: CASSQDPTGANQPQHF.

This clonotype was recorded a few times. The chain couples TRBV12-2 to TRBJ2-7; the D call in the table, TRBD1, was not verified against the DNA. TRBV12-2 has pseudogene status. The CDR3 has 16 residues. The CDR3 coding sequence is TGTGCAAGTCGTTTTAAACCGGGACGGGCCATTTACGAGCAGTACTTC. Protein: CASRFKPGRAIYEQYF.

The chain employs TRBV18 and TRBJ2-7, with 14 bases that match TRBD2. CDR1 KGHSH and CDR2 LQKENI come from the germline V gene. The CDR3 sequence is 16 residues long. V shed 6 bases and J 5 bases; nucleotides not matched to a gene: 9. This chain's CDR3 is CASSPIPGLAGDEQYF. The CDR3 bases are TGTGCCAGCTCTCCTATCCCGGGACTAGCGGGAGACGAGCAGTACTTC.

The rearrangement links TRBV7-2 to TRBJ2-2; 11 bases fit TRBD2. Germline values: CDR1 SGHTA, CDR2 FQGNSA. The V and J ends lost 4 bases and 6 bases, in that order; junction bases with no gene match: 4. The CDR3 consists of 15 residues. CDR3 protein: CASSYYSGGAGELFF. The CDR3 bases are TGTGCCAGCAGCTACTATAGCGGGGGGGCCGGGGAGCTGTTTTTT. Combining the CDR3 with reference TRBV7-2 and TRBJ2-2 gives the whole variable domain GAGVSQSPSNKVTEKGKDVELRCDPISGHTALYWYRQSLGQGLEFLIYFQGNSAPDKSGLPSDRFSAERTGGSVSTLTIQRTQQEDSAVYLCASSYYSGGAGELFFGEGSRLTVL.

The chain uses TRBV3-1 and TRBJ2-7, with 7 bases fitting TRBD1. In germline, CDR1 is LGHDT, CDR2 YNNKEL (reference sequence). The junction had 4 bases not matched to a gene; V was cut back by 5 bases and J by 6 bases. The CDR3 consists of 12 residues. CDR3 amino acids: CASSSPGGEQYF. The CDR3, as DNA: TGTGCCAGCAGCTCTCCAGGGGGCGAGCAGTACTTC.